This T cell receptor (beta chain) comes out of a study of T cell repertoires in cytomegalovirus infection. Study summary: Public TCR beta signatures indicated both CMV infection and matching HLA type.

The germline V and J ends were trimmed by 5 bases and 6 bases, with 7 bases remaining between them. The CDR3 length is 11 residues. Germline V lookup: CDR1 MNHEY, CDR2 SMNVEV (reference sequence). TCRdb re-analysed the reads in MiXCR, keeping a single row per CDR3 protein. Of about 220,000 distinct CDR3 sequences listed, about 40% are singletons. Concerning this clonotype itself: Its antigen remains unknown.

The source material was CD8+ T cells from cultured PBMCs, sampled from culture after CMV antigen stimulation. The source is a human donor in good health (CMV status not recorded). Some clones in this sample may be carry-over from other donors' samples. The gene calls are TRBV27 and TRBJ1-2; D is undetermined. The CDR3 spells CASSGKNGYTF. Here the CDR3 DNA reads TGTGCCAGCAGTGGGAAGAATGGCTACACCTTC.